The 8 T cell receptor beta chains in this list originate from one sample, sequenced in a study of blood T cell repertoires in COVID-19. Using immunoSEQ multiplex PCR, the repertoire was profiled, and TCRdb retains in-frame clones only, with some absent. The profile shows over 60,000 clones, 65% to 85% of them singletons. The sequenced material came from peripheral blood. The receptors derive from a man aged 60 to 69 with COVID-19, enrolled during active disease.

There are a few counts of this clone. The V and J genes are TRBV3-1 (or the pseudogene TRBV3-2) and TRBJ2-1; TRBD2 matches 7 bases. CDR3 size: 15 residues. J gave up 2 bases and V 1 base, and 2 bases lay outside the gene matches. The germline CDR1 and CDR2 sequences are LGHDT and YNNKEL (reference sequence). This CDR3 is CASSQGEGTYNEQFF. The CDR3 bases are TGTGCCAGCAGCCAAGGGGAGGGGACCTACAATGAGCAGTTCTTC.

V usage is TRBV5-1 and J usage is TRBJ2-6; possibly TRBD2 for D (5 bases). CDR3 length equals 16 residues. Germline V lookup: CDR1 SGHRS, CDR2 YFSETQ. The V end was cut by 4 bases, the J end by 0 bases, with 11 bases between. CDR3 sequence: CASSPDGDSGANVLTF. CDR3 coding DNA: TGCGCCAGCAGCCCCGACGGGGACTCTGGGGCCAACGTCCTGACTTTC.

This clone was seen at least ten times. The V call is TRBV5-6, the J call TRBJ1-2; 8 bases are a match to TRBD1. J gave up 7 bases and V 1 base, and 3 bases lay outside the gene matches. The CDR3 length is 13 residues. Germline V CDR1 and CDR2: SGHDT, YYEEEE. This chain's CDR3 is CASSLPGTGGYTF. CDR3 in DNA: TGTGCCAGCAGCTTGCCAGGGACAGGTGGCTACACCTTC.

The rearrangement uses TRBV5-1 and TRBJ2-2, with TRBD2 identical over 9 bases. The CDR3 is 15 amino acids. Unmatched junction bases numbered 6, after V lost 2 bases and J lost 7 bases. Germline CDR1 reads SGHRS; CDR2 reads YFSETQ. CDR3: CASSFSREGDGELFF. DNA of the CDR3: TGCGCCAGCAGCTTCTCGCGGGAGGGGGACGGGGAGCTGTTTTTT.

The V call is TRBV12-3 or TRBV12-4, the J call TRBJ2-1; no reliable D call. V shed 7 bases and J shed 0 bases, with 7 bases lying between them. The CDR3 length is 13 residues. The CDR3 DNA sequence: TGTGCCAGCACTCTCCGCTCCTACAATGAGCAGTTCTTC. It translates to CASTLRSYNEQFF.

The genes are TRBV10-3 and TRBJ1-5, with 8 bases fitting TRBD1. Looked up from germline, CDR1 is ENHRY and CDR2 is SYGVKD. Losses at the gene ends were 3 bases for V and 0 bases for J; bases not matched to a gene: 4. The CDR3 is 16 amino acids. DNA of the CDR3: TGTGCCATCAGTGAAGACAGGGGCCTTAGCAATCAGCCCCAGCATTTT. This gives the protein CAISEDRGLSNQPQHF.

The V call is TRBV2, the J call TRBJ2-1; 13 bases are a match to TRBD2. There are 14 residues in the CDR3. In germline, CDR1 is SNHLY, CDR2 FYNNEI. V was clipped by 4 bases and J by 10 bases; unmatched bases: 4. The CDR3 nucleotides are TGTGCCAGCAGTGGACTAGCGGGAGGTGAGGAGCAGTTCTTC. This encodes CASSGLAGGEEQFF.

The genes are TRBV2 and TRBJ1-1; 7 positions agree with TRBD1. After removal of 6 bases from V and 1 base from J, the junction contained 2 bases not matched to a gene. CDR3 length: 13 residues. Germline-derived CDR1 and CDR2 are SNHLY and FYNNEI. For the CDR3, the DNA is TGTGCCAGCAGGGGACAGCCGAACACTGAAGCTTTCTTT. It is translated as CASRGQPNTEAFF. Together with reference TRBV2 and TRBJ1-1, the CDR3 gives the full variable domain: EPEVTQTPSHQVTQMGQEVILRCVPISNHLYFYWYRQILGQKVEFLVSFYNNEISEKSEIFDDQFSVERPDGSNFTLKIRSTKLEDSAMYFCASRGQPNTEAFFGQGTRLTVV.